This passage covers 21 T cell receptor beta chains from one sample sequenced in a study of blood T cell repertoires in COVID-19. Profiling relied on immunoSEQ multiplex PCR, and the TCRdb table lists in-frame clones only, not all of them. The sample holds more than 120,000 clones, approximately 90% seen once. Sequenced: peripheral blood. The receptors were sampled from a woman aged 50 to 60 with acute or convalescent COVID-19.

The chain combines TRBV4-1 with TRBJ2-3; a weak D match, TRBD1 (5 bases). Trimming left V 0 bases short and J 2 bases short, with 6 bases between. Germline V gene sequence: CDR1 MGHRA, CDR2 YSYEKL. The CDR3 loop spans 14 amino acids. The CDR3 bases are TGCGCCAGCAGCCAAGAGGACACCACAGATACGCAGTATTTT. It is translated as CASSQEDTTDTQYF.

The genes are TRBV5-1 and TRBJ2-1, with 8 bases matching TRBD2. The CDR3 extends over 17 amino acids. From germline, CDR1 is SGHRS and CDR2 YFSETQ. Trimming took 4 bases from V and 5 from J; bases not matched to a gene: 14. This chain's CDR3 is CASSGGPRDSGNNEQFF. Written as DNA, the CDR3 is TGCGCCAGCAGCGGGGGGCCTCGCGATAGCGGGAACAATGAGCAGTTCTTC.

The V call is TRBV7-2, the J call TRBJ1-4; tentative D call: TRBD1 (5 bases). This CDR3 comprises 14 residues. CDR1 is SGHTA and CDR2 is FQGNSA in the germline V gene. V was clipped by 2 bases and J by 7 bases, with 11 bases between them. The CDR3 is CASSLWPGSEKLFF. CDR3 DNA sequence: TGTGCCAGCAGCTTATGGCCAGGGTCTGAAAAACTGTTTTTT.

Here the CDR3 DNA reads TGTGCCAGCAGTGTGGACAGGGAAGAGCAGTTCTTC. As protein: CASSVDREEQFF. The gene calls are TRBV2 and TRBJ2-1; 8 bases align to TRBD1. The germline gives CDR1 SNHLY, CDR2 FYNNEI. The CDR3 runs to 12 residues. Trimming at V came to 4 bases and at J to 10 bases, leaving 3 bases not matched to a gene.

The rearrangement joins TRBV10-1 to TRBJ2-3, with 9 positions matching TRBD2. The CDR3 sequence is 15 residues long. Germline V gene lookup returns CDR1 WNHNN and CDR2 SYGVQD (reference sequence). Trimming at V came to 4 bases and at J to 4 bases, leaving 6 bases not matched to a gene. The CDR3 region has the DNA TGCGCCAGCAGTGGAACTAGCGGGTACTCAGATACGCAGTATTTT. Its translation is CASSGTSGYSDTQYF.

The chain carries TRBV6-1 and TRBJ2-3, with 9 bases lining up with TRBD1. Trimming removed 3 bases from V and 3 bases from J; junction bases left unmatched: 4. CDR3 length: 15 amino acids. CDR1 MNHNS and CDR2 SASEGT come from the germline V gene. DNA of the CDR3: TGTGCCAGCAGTGAGGACAGGGGAGGAACAGATACGCAGTATTTT. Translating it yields CASSEDRGGTDTQYF.

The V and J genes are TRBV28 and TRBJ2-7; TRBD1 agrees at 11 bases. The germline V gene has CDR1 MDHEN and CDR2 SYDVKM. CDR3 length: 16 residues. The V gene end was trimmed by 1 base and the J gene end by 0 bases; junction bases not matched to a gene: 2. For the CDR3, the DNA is TGTGCCAGCAGTTTATTCGGGACAGGGGGCTCCTACGAGCAGTACTTC. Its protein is CASSLFGTGGSYEQYF.

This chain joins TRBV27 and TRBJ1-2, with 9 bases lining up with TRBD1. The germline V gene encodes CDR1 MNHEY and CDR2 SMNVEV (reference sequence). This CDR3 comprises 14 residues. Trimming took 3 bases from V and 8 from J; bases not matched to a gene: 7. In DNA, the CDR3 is TGTGCCAGCAGTTTGTGGGGACAGGGTGTAGGCTACACCTTC. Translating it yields CASSLWGQGVGYTF.

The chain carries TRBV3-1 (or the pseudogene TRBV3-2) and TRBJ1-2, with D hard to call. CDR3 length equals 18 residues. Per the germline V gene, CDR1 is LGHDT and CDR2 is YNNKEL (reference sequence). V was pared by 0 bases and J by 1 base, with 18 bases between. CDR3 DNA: TGTGCCAGCAGCCAAGAAAAAGTGTCACACCGGAGTAACTATGGCTACACCTTC. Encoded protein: CASSQEKVSHRSNYGYTF.

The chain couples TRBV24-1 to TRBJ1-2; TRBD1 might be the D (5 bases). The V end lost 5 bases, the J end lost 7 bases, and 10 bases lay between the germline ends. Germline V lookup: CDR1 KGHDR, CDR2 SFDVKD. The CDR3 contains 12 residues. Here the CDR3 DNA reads TGTGCCACCAGTGGCCAGGGTTTTGGCTACACCTTC. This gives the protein CATSGQGFGYTF.

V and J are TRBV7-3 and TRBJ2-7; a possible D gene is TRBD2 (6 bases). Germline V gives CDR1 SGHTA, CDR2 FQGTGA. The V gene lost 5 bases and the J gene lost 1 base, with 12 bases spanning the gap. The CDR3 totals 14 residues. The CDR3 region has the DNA TGTGCCAGCAGCCTTATCGGAGGGTCCTACGAGCAGTACTTC. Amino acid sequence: CASSLIGGSYEQYF.

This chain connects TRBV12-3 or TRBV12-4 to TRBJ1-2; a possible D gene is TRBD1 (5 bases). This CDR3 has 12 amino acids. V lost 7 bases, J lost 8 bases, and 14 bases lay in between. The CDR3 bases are TGTGCCAGCACCGGGGGACTGGGGGGCTACACCTTC. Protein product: CASTGGLGGYTF.

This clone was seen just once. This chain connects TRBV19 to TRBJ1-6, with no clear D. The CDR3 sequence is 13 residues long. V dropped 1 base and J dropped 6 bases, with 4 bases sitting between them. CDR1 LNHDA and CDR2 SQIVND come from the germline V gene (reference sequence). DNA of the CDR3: TGTGCCAGTAGTATAGGCGGTAATTCACCCCTCCACTTT. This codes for CASSIGGNSPLHF.

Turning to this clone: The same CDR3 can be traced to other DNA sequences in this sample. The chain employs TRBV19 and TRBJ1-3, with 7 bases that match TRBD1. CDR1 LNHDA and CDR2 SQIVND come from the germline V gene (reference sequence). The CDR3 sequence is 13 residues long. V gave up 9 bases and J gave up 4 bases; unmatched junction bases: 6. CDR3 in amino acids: CASRDRSGNTIYF. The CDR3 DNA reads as TGTGCCAGCAGGGACAGATCCGGAAACACCATATATTTT. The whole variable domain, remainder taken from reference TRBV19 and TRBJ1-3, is DGGITQSPKYLFRKEGQNVTLSCEQNLNHDAMYWYRQDPGQGLRLIYYSQIVNDFQKGDIAEGYSVSREKKESFPLTVTSAQKNPTAFYLCASRDRSGNTIYFGEGSWLTVV.

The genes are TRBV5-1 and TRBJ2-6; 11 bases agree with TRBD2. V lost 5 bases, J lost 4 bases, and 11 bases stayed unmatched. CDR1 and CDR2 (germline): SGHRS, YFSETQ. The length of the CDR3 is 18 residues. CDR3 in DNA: TGCGCCAGCAGGCCATTTCTAGCGGGGGGCCGCGGGGCCAACGTCCTGACTTTC. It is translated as CASRPFLAGGRGANVLTF.

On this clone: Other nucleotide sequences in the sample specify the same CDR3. The CDR3 DNA reads TGTGCCAGCAGTTTACGAGGGGGCTATGGCTACACCTTC. Translation: CASSLRGGYGYTF. V usage is TRBV27 and J usage is TRBJ1-2; D may be TRBD1 (6 bases). CDR1 and CDR2 from the germline V gene are MNHEY and SMNVEV (reference sequence). The CDR3 totals 13 residues. Trimming left V 2 bases short and J 4 bases short, with 8 bases between.

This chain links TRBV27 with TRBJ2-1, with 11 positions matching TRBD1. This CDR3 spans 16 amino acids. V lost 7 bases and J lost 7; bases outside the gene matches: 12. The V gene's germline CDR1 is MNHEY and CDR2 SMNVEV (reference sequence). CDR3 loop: CASTHLGQGAKNEQFF. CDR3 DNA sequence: TGTGCCAGCACCCACCTCGGACAGGGGGCGAAAAATGAGCAGTTCTTC.

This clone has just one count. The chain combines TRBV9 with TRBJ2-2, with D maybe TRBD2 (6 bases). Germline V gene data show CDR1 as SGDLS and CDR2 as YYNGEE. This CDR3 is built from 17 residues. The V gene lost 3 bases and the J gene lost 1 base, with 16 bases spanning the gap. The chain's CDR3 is CASSGRPGLENTGELFF. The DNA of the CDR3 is TGTGCCAGCAGCGGGCGACCGGGACTGGAGAACACCGGGGAGCTGTTTTTT.

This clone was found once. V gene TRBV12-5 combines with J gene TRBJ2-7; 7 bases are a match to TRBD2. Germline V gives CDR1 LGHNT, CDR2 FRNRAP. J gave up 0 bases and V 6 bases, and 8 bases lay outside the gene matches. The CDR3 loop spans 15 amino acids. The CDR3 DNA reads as TGTGCTAGTGGCCGGAGCGGGGTCAGCTCCTACGAGCAGTACTTC. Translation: CASGRSGVSSYEQYF.

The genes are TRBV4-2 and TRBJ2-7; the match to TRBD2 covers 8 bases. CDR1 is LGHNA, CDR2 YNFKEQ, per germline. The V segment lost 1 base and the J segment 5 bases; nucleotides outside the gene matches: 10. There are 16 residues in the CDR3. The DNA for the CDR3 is TGTGCCAGCAGCCAAGCGGGCCTAGCGGGTGGGGACGAGCAGTACTTC. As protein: CASSQAGLAGGDEQYF.

This CDR3 is CASSSGQGAPGNIQYF. In DNA, the CDR3 is TGTGCCAGCAGCTCGGGACAGGGGGCGCCGGGAAACATTCAGTACTTC. The chain employs TRBV7-8 and TRBJ2-4, with 12 nucleotides matching TRBD1. The CDR3 runs 16 residues. Unmatched junction bases numbered 7, after V lost 4 bases and J lost 6 bases. CDR1 is SGHVS and CDR2 is FQNEAQ in the germline V gene.